Here is one TCR beta chain with its context. No antigen is known for it. CDR1 is SGHAT and CDR2 is FQNNGV in the germline V gene. The CDR3 covers 14 residues. Germline trimming cut 4 bases from V and 6 bases from J; bases unmatched to any gene: 7. The record originates from a study of blood T cells in healthy people across ages. General study results and limits: Donors of long life had a larger count of naive CD4+ cells and greater diversity than aged donors.

For the second PCR, which ran for about 6 to 12 cycles, a sample-barcoded 5' primer and a J-beta primer mix were used. TCRdb reprocessed the 5' RACE reads via MiXCR and lists one record per CDR3 protein. Of 1.2 million to 1.5 million distinct CDR3 sequences listed, around two fifths are singletons. The chain links TRBV11-2 to TRBJ2-3; 7 positions agree with TRBD1. This receptor was obtained from a young woman in good health. Sample: blood. This chain's CDR3 is CASSSETGYDTQYF. CDR3 sequence (DNA): TGTGCCAGCAGCTCCGAGACAGGGTATGATACGCAGTATTTT.